This paragraph covers one T cell receptor (beta chain) sequence. This record comes from a study of cytomegalovirus exposure and HLA in healthy donors. Use of 60 Vbeta and 13 Jbeta primers characterized the PCR. The repertoire was sequenced with immunoSEQ multiplex PCR; TCRdb's copy has only in-frame clones and lacks some. The sample shows 160,000 or so clones, about 77% of them seen only once. Per the germline V gene, CDR1 is MNHEY and CDR2 is SVGAGI. CDR3 length: 13 residues. V trimming: 7 bases; J trimming: 3 bases; junction bases outside the gene matches: 3. This receptor was obtained from a man between 60 and 75 years old in good health and CMV-seronegative. This chain joins TRBV6-5 and TRBJ2-1, with 7 bases that match TRBD1. Sequencing input: PBMCs. The CDR3 DNA sequence: TGTGCCAGCAAATGGACAGGCTACAATGAGCAGTTCTTC. This sequence encodes CASKWTGYNEQFF.